The 8 T cell receptor beta chains below all came from one sample that was sequenced in a study of cytomegalovirus exposure and HLA in healthy donors. Amplification used 60 Vbeta primers and 13 Jbeta primers. Clones were read by immunoSEQ multiplex PCR, and TCRdb kept only the in-frame ones, dropping some. The table includes over 95,000 clones, about 77% detected once. The material sequenced was PBMCs. These receptors all stem from a woman aged 25 to 39 in good health and CMV-seropositive.

This clone was seen a handful of times. This sequence joins TRBV6-6 and TRBJ1-2; 10 positions match TRBD1. CDR1 is MNHNY, CDR2 SVGAGI, per germline (reference sequence). V shed 6 bases and J 6 bases; nucleotides not matched to a gene: 4. The CDR3 is 13 residues long. This CDR3 is CASRGGQGNGYTF. The CDR3 DNA follows: TGTGCCAGCAGGGGGGGACAGGGGAATGGCTACACCTTC.

This clone was observed a few times. The chain combines TRBV29-1 with TRBJ1-5; 9 bases are a match to TRBD1. This CDR3 is 12 amino acids long. V lost 4 bases to trimming and J lost 11 bases; unmatched junction nucleotides: 6. From germline, CDR1 is SQVTM and CDR2 ANQGSEA. CDR3 coding DNA: TGCAGCGTTGGGGGACAGGGATCAGCCCAGCATTTT. The encoded protein is CSVGGQGSAQHF.

This clone was counted only a few times. This CDR3 is CASSLGLATEQYF. CDR3 coding DNA: TGTGCCAGCAGCCTGGGACTAGCAACAGAGCAGTACTTC. This rearrangement joins TRBV14 to TRBJ2-7, with 9 bases aligning to TRBD2. Trimming removed 4 bases from V and 7 bases from J; junction bases left unmatched: 5. The CDR3 has 13 residues. Germline loops: CDR1 SGHDN, CDR2 FVKESK.

This chain uses TRBV5-4 with TRBJ2-3, with TRBD1 matching 7 bases. The germline CDR1 and CDR2 sequences are SGHNT and YYREEE (reference sequence). After removal of 4 bases from V and 0 bases from J, the junction contained 8 bases not matched to a gene. The CDR3 has 16 amino acids. The CDR3 nucleotides read TGTGCCAGCAGCCGCCGACAGGGCCCTAGCACAGATACGCAGTATTTT. Its protein product is CASSRRQGPSTDTQYF.

The CDR3 DNA is TGTGCCAGCAGTGAAGACGTCAGGGCGGGGAGGCAGTACTTC. Amino acid sequence: CASSEDVRAGRQYF. The rearrangement uses TRBV6-1 and TRBJ2-5; a possible D gene is TRBD2 (6 bases). Germline-derived CDR1 and CDR2 are MNHNS and SASEGT. The V end was cut by 1 base, the J end by 11 bases, with 17 bases between. This CDR3 region has 14 residues.

The V call is TRBV10-3, the J call TRBJ1-4; D may be TRBD1 (6 bases). CDR3 length: 15 amino acids. The V end was cut by 2 bases, the J end by 4 bases, with 11 bases between. From germline, CDR1 is ENHRY and CDR2 SYGVKD. CDR3 protein: CAISENQGNNEKLFF. The CDR3 DNA is TGTGCCATCAGTGAGAATCAGGGGAATAATGAAAAACTGTTTTTT.

This clone has only one observation. The V gene is TRBV19, the J gene TRBJ2-1, with D uncertain. The CDR3 covers 15 residues. Deletions cut 6 bases from V and 0 bases from J, with 12 bases between. Germline lookup yields CDR1 LNHDA and CDR2 SQIVND (reference sequence). In DNA form, the CDR3 reads TGTGCCAGTAGCATGGAGAGGAGCTCCTACAATGAGCAGTTCTTC. It yields the protein CASSMERSSYNEQFF.

J is TRBJ2-1 and V is TRBV15, with 7 bases fitting TRBD2. This CDR3 region has 19 residues. V trimming: 0 bases; J trimming: 5 bases; junction bases outside the gene matches: 16. The germline CDR1 and CDR2 sequences are LNHNV and YYDKDF (reference sequence). The chain's CDR3 is CATSRESPKSGTRDNEQFF. The CDR3 nucleotides read TGTGCCACCAGCAGAGAATCCCCCAAGAGCGGGACCCGTGACAATGAGCAGTTCTTC.